These 23 T cell receptor beta chains originate from one sample sequenced in a study of blood T cell repertoires in COVID-19. The data were produced by immunoSEQ multiplex PCR, yet TCRdb's version contains in-frame clones alone and is incomplete. This table has hundreds of thousands of clones, roughly 90% appearing once. The material sequenced was PBMCs or T cells enriched from blood (not recorded which). These receptors were collected from a woman aged 50 to 65 who had been exposed to COVID-19.

The chain has TRBV19 and TRBJ1-2; TRBD1 is a possible D gene (5 bases). V was clipped by 3 bases and J by 4 bases, with 9 bases between them. The CDR3 covers 13 residues. Germline V gene sequence: CDR1 LNHDA, CDR2 SQIVND (reference sequence). This chain's CDR3 is CASSIRVGYGYTF. Here the CDR3 DNA reads TGTGCCAGTAGTATCAGGGTTGGCTATGGCTACACCTTC.

V gene TRBV7-2 combines with J gene TRBJ1-2, with TRBD1 as a possible D gene (6 bases). CDR1 and CDR2 (germline): SGHTA, FQGNSA. V was shortened by 1 base and J by 4 bases, with 10 bases between the two germline ends. CDR3 length: 14 amino acids. The CDR3 here is CASSLDGGPYGYTF. The CDR3 DNA reads as TGTGCCAGCAGCTTAGATGGGGGCCCCTATGGCTACACCTTC. Full variable domain (rest looked up from reference TRBV7-2 and TRBJ1-2): GAGVSQSPSNKVTEKGKDVELRCDPISGHTALYWYRQSLGQGLEFLIYFQGNSAPDKSGLPSDRFSAERTGGSVSTLTIQRTQQEDSAVYLCASSLDGGPYGYTFGSGTRLTVV.

The chain carries TRBV28 and TRBJ2-1; D unresolved. V lost 2 bases to trimming and J lost 0 bases, with 5 bases between them. Germline lookup yields CDR1 MDHEN and CDR2 SYDVKM. This CDR3 contains 14 residues. The CDR3 coding sequence is TGTGCCAGCAGTTTAAGTAGCTCCTACAATGAGCAGTTCTTC. Protein: CASSLSSSYNEQFF.

The rearrangement links TRBV6-5 to TRBJ2-7; D remains unclear. The V gene's germline CDR1 is MNHEY and CDR2 SVGAGI. Trimming pared 0 bases from V and 5 bases from J, leaving 17 bases between. The CDR3 runs to 16 residues. The CDR3 reads CASSYSIPVPLDEQYF. The CDR3 bases are TGTGCCAGCAGTTACTCGATCCCGGTCCCTCTGGACGAGCAGTACTTC.

The rearrangement joins TRBV29-1 to TRBJ1-2; a possible D gene is TRBD1 (6 bases). Germline lookup yields CDR1 SQVTM and CDR2 ANQGSEA. The CDR3 loop spans 13 amino acids. The V gene lost 7 bases and the J gene lost 2 bases, with 14 bases spanning the gap. The CDR3 protein is CSAVGGANYGYTF. For the CDR3, the DNA is TGCAGCGCCGTTGGGGGCGCCAACTATGGCTACACCTTC.

The J gene is TRBJ1-1, the V gene TRBV7-2, with TRBD1 matching over 9 bases. V was clipped by 5 bases and J by 0 bases; unmatched bases: 4. The CDR3 extends over 15 amino acids. Germline CDR1 SGHTA, CDR2 FQGNSA. The CDR3 loop is CASSLQGAMNTEAFF. CDR3 nucleotides: TGTGCCAGCAGCCTACAGGGGGCCATGAACACTGAAGCTTTCTTT.

This chain uses TRBV7-9 with TRBJ2-7; maybe TRBD2 (5 bases). V gave up 4 bases and J gave up 4 bases, with 17 bases separating them. Germline V lookup: CDR1 SEHNR, CDR2 FQNEAQ (reference sequence). This CDR3 is 15 amino acids long. CDR3 nucleotides: TGTGCCAGCAGCTCAGACGCCGTGAGGGTATACGAGCAGTACTTC. It encodes CASSSDAVRVYEQYF.

The gene calls are TRBV7-2 and TRBJ2-1; 9 positions match TRBD1. The V gene's germline CDR1 is SGHTA and CDR2 FQGNSA. This CDR3 comprises 16 residues. Trimming took 5 bases from V and 3 from J; bases not matched to a gene: 8. The CDR3 sequence is CASSPRDRVIYNEQFF. DNA for the CDR3: TGTGCCAGCAGCCCCCGGGACAGGGTGATCTACAATGAGCAGTTCTTC. Variable domain in full (rest from reference TRBV7-2 and TRBJ2-1): GAGVSQSPSNKVTEKGKDVELRCDPISGHTALYWYRQSLGQGLEFLIYFQGNSAPDKSGLPSDRFSAERTGGSVSTLTIQRTQQEDSAVYLCASSPRDRVIYNEQFFGPGTRLTVL.

V and J are TRBV12-2 and TRBJ2-3; the D call in the table, TRBD1, was not verified against the DNA. TRBV12-2 is annotated as a pseudogene. This CDR3 is 14 amino acids long. CDR3 amino acids: CAGPRTEGTDTQYF. CDR3 bases: TGTGCAGGCCCTCGGACAGAAGGCACAGATACGCAGTATTTT.

The gene calls are TRBV2 and TRBJ1-6, with D possibly matching TRBD1 (5 bases). The CDR3 is 15 residues long. Germline V gene data show CDR1 as SNHLY and CDR2 as FYNNEI. With 0 bases removed from V and 10 bases from J, the gap between germline ends came to 13 bases. DNA for the CDR3: TGTGCCAGCAGTGAAGCGGCAGCGAAGGGGTCACCCCTCCACTTT. It is translated as CASSEAAAKGSPLHF.

The chain uses TRBV5-1 and TRBJ1-2; 7 bases match TRBD1. This CDR3 is 15 amino acids long. The V gene's germline CDR1 is SGHRS and CDR2 YFSETQ. With 4 bases clipped from V and 2 bases from J, the junction kept 8 bases outside the gene matches. The CDR3 DNA follows: TGCGCCAGCAGCATAGGGACAGCCGGGAACTATGGCTACACCTTC. This translates into CASSIGTAGNYGYTF.

This clone was detected only once. V is TRBV19 and J is TRBJ2-3, with a tentative D call TRBD2 (6 bases). Trimming stripped 3 bases from V and 6 bases from J, with 10 bases between. CDR1 LNHDA and CDR2 SQIVND come from the germline V gene (reference sequence). This CDR3 is built from 13 residues. In DNA, the CDR3 is TGTGCCAGTAGTATCGGGCGGGGCGATACGCAGTATTTT. The encoded protein is CASSIGRGDTQYF.

The rearrangement joins TRBV2 to TRBJ2-7; 8 bases agree with TRBD1. The germline CDR1 and CDR2 sequences are SNHLY and FYNNEI. With V trimmed by 4 bases and J by 5 bases, 10 bases remained unmatched. The CDR3 sequence is 15 residues long. The CDR3: CASSVGAGGINEQYF. Written as DNA, the CDR3 is TGTGCCAGCAGTGTGGGGGCAGGGGGCATCAACGAGCAGTACTTC.

The chain combines TRBV5-6 with TRBJ1-6; TRBD1 aligns across 8 bases. After removal of 0 bases from V and 7 bases from J, the junction contained 6 bases not matched to a gene. CDR3 size: 16 residues. Germline CDR1 and CDR2: SGHDT and YYEEEE. CDR3: CASSLAGTGQNSPLHF. The CDR3 bases are TGTGCCAGCAGCTTGGCCGGGACAGGACAAAATTCACCCCTCCACTTT.

The chain has TRBV28 and TRBJ1-2; D is perhaps TRBD1 (5 bases). The CDR3 consists of 13 residues. V lost 8 bases and J lost 4, with 14 bases in between. Germline V CDR1 and CDR2: MDHEN, SYDVKM. The CDR3 sequence: CASCPGRGYGYTF. In nucleotides, the CDR3 is TGTGCCAGCTGCCCCGGTAGGGGCTATGGCTACACCTTC.

CDR3 nucleotides: TGTGCCAGCAGCCAAGATCTAGGTAGCAATCAGCCCCAGCATTTT. Translating gives CASSQDLGSNQPQHF. The chain uses TRBV3-1 (or the pseudogene TRBV3-2) and TRBJ1-5, with D unclear. From germline, CDR1 is LGHDT and CDR2 YNNKEL (reference sequence). Deletions cut 0 bases from V and 0 bases from J, with 6 bases between. The CDR3 runs 15 residues.

The rearrangement joins TRBV15 to TRBJ1-1, with D possibly being TRBD1 (6 bases). Germline-derived CDR1 and CDR2 are LNHNV and YYDKDF (reference sequence). V lost 5 bases and J 0 bases, leaving 13 bases between the germline ends. The CDR3 loop spans 15 amino acids. The CDR3 nucleotides read TGTGCCACCAGCGGAGTAGGGGACATGAACACTGAAGCTTTCTTT. Its translation: CATSGVGDMNTEAFF. Looking up the rest from reference TRBV15 and TRBJ1-1 gives the full variable domain: DAMVIQNPRYQVTQFGKPVTLSCSQTLNHNVMYWYQQKSSQAPKLLFHYYDKDFNNEADTPDNFQSRRPNTSFCFLDIRSPGLGDTAMYLCATSGVGDMNTEAFFGQGTRLTVV.

This rearrangement joins TRBV20-1 to TRBJ2-1; D ambiguous. With 3 bases removed from V and 5 bases from J, the gap between germline ends came to 14 bases. The germline V gene encodes CDR1 DFQATT and CDR2 SNEGSKA (reference sequence). The CDR3 length is 14 residues. The chain's CDR3 is CSASTSPGDNEQFF. DNA for the CDR3: TGCAGTGCTAGTACCTCTCCCGGTGACAATGAGCAGTTCTTC.

This chain links TRBV15 with TRBJ1-3, with TRBD1 as a possible D gene (5 bases). In germline, CDR1 is LNHNV, CDR2 YYDKDF (reference sequence). The CDR3 has 14 amino acids. The V end lost 3 bases, the J end lost 1 base, and 7 bases lay between the germline ends. The CDR3 spells CATSSGGSGNTIYF. In DNA, the CDR3 is TGTGCCACCAGCAGCGGGGGGTCTGGAAACACCATATATTTT. Combining the CDR3 with reference TRBV15 and TRBJ1-3 gives the whole variable domain DAMVIQNPRYQVTQFGKPVTLSCSQTLNHNVMYWYQQKSSQAPKLLFHYYDKDFNNEADTPDNFQSRRPNTSFCFLDIRSPGLGDTAMYLCATSSGGSGNTIYFGEGSWLTVV.

V gene TRBV28 combines with J gene TRBJ1-2; D not resolved. The CDR3 totals 13 residues. Trimming removed 2 bases at V and 6 bases at J, with 10 bases between. Germline CDR1 and CDR2: MDHEN and SYDVKM. The CDR3 here is CASSLRALDGYTF. The CDR3, as DNA: TGTGCCAGCAGTTTACGCGCCCTCGATGGCTACACCTTC.

The chain employs TRBV4-1 and TRBJ1-5; D not resolved. CDR1 is MGHRA and CDR2 is YSYEKL in the germline V gene. This CDR3 has 13 amino acids. V lost 5 bases to trimming and J lost 0 bases, with 5 bases between them. The CDR3 nucleotides are TGCGCCAGCAGCACTGATAGCAATCAGCCCCAGCATTTT. Protein sequence: CASSTDSNQPQHF.

This rearrangement joins TRBV6-5 to TRBJ2-7, with D perhaps TRBD1 (6 bases). CDR1 is MNHEY and CDR2 is SVGAGI in the germline V gene. V gave up 4 bases and J gave up 8 bases, with 21 bases separating them. The CDR3 is 15 amino acids. The CDR3 reads CASSSTDRPSVQQYF. The CDR3 region has the DNA TGTGCCAGCAGTTCCACCGACAGGCCCTCAGTTCAGCAGTACTTC.

The chain has TRBV6-5 and TRBJ2-5, with a weak D call TRBD1 (6 bases). This CDR3 comprises 15 residues. Germline loops: CDR1 MNHEY, CDR2 SVGAGI. Deletions cut 6 bases from V and 1 base from J, with 15 bases between. Written as DNA, the CDR3 is TGTGCCAGCAGACCCGGGACAACCCTCCAAGAGACCCAGTACTTC. Amino acids: CASRPGTTLQETQYF.